One sample yielded the 15 T cell receptor beta chains listed below, sequenced in a study of T cells in Graves' hyperthyroidism and ophthalmopathy. RNA transcripts were the template for amplifying TCR beta CDR3 regions. TCR CDR3 underwent first-round RT-PCR with the HTBI primer set. In TCRdb, the multiplex PCR reads were re-called with MiXCR into one record per CDR3 protein. In the table there are 650,000 to 800,000 distinct CDR3 sequences, 40% to 55% of which are singletons. Specimen: peripheral blood or thyroid tissue (not recorded which). The receptor set was obtained from an adult man with Graves' disease, either hyperthyroidism or ophthalmopathy (not recorded which).

Turning to this clonotype: A read error is possible here, since a much larger clone lies one base away. CDR3 sequence (DNA): TGTGCCAGCAGCCATCACACGAACACTGAAGCTTTCTTT. As protein: CASSHHTNTEAFF. The rearrangement joins TRBV25-1 to TRBJ1-1; D remains ambiguous. The CDR3 spans 13 residues. V dropped 6 bases and J dropped 1 base, with 9 bases sitting between them. Germline V gene sequence: CDR1 MGHDK, CDR2 SYGVNS.

This clonotype was counted ten times or more. V and J are TRBV7-2 and TRBJ1-2; the D gene is possibly TRBD1 (5 bases). Germline V lookup: CDR1 SGHTA, CDR2 FQGNSA. Trimming left V 1 base short and J 4 bases short, with 10 bases between. The CDR3 contains 14 residues. The CDR3 protein is CASSLGRQTYGYTF. CDR3 nucleotides: TGTGCCAGCAGCTTAGGTCGACAGACCTATGGCTACACCTTC.

In this sample, this clonotype turned up many times. The CDR3 here is CASSLGPMEGKLFF. The DNA of the CDR3 is TGTGCCAGCAGTTTAGGGCCCATGGAGGGAAAACTGTTTTTT. The chain carries TRBV12-3 or TRBV12-4 and TRBJ1-4; D uncertain. Between the trimmed V and J ends, which lost 1 base and 10 bases, there was a span of 13 bases. The CDR3 has 14 amino acids.

This clonotype came up a few times. The CDR3 protein is CSARDLGSGSRQETQYF. CDR3 sequence (DNA): TGCAGTGCTAGAGATCTGGGTAGCGGGAGTCGTCAAGAGACCCAGTACTTC. The V gene is TRBV20-1, the J gene TRBJ2-5; 9 bases match TRBD2. J lost 2 bases, V lost 0 bases, and 10 bases had no gene match. Germline-derived CDR1 and CDR2 are DFQATT and SNEGSKA (reference sequence). The CDR3 spans 17 residues.

In this sample, this clonotype turned up a few times. The chain links TRBV6-1 to TRBJ1-1, with TRBD1 matching 7 bases. V trimming: 5 bases; J trimming: 4 bases; junction bases outside the gene matches: 7. Germline V gives CDR1 MNHNS, CDR2 SASEGT. The CDR3 runs to 14 residues. CDR3 in DNA: TGTGCCAGCAGTCCGGACAGGAGGTTCACTGAAGCTTTCTTT. It yields the protein CASSPDRRFTEAFF.

The rearrangement joins TRBV7-2 to TRBJ2-5; 8 bases line up with TRBD2. Losses at the gene ends were 3 bases for V and 4 bases for J; bases not matched to a gene: 10. The CDR3 runs 16 residues. Germline V lookup: CDR1 SGHTA, CDR2 FQGNSA. CDR3 loop: CASSFIGGARSETQYF. The CDR3 coding sequence is TGTGCCAGCAGCTTCATCGGGGGGGCAAGGTCAGAGACCCAGTACTTC.

V and J are TRBV7-2 and TRBJ2-6, with 7 bases lining up with TRBD2. Germline CDR1 SGHTA, CDR2 FQGNSA. V gave up 5 bases and J gave up 0 bases; unmatched junction bases: 7. The CDR3 contains 17 residues. The CDR3 here is CASSGEGGTSGANVLTF. The CDR3 region has the DNA TGTGCCAGCAGCGGGGAGGGAGGAACCTCTGGGGCCAACGTCCTGACTTTC.

This clonotype was seen a handful of times. V is TRBV20-1 and J is TRBJ2-7; D remains unclear. V was cut by 6 bases and J by 10 bases, with 16 bases left in between. This CDR3 contains 11 residues. CDR1 and CDR2 (germline): DFQATT, SNEGSKA (reference sequence). The CDR3 loop reads CSAEQGPEQYF. The CDR3 nucleotides are TGCAGTGCGGAACAAGGCCCGGAACAGTACTTC.

This clonotype was seen many times. The chain is built from TRBV24-1 and TRBJ1-2; D unresolved. Germline CDR1 and CDR2: KGHDR and SFDVKD. This CDR3 spans 15 amino acids. V gave up 4 bases and J gave up 2 bases, with 13 bases separating them. In nucleotides, the CDR3 is TGTGCCACCAGTGAACGTGGCAGAATAAACTATGGCTACACCTTC. It yields the protein CATSERGRINYGYTF.

The genes are TRBV12-3 or TRBV12-4 and TRBJ2-5, with 7 bases that match TRBD1. V was pared by 3 bases and J by 3 bases, with 4 bases of the junction left unmatched. The CDR3 consists of 14 residues. The CDR3 nucleotides are TGTGCCAGCAGTTTCGGACAGGAGGAAGAGACCCAGTACTTC. Translating gives CASSFGQEEETQYF.

The CDR3 loop reads CASSTGTGLHTIYF. CDR3 sequence (DNA): TGTGCCAGCAGCACCGGGACAGGTCTGCACACCATATATTTT. The rearrangement joins TRBV2 to TRBJ1-3; TRBD1 aligns across 8 bases. CDR3 length: 14 residues. CDR1 and CDR2 from the germline V gene are SNHLY and FYNNEI. The V and J ends lost 6 bases and 8 bases, in that order; junction bases with no gene match: 9.

In this sample, this clonotype turned up a few times. This rearrangement joins TRBV5-1 to TRBJ1-2, with a tentative D call TRBD1 (5 bases). Germline values: CDR1 SGHRS, CDR2 YFSETQ. This CDR3 has 15 residues. V shed 4 bases and J shed 7 bases, with 20 bases lying between them. CDR3: CASSQDASGVSGYTF. CDR3 sequence (DNA): TGCGCCAGCAGCCAAGACGCCTCGGGGGTGTCTGGCTACACCTTC.

The V gene is TRBV7-8, the J gene TRBJ1-5; perhaps TRBD1 as D (5 bases). Trimming pared 5 bases from V and 2 bases from J, leaving 13 bases between. The germline V gene encodes CDR1 SGHVS and CDR2 FQNEAQ. CDR3 length equals 15 residues. CDR3 in DNA: TGTGCCAGCAGCCGGGACTCCCATCGCAATCAGCCCCAGCATTTT. It is translated as CASSRDSHRNQPQHF.

This clonotype was observed a handful of times. A much larger clone differs from this one at a single base, so this may be a read error. The chain combines TRBV2 with TRBJ2-6, with unresolved D. Germline CDR1 reads SNHLY; CDR2 reads FYNNEI. CDR3 length: 17 residues. V was shortened by 3 bases and J by 9 bases, with 21 bases between the two germline ends. CDR3 nucleotide sequence: TGTGCCAGCAGTGATTTGCCAGCACCCAATAAGGGCAACGTCCTGACTTTC. It translates to CASSDLPAPNKGNVLTF.

This clonotype has ten or more counts. Germline and junction disagree at one end, which may indicate a read error. This rearrangement joins TRBV7-7 to TRBJ2-7, with TRBD1 identical over 9 bases. The germline CDR1 and CDR2 sequences are SSHAT and FNYEAQ (reference sequence). CDR3 length: 15 residues. The CDR3 nucleotides are TGTGCTAGCAGCTTAGGACAGGGGAAGGGCTACGAGCAGTACTTC. Residues: CASSLGQGKGYEQYF.